This T cell receptor beta chain was retrieved from a study of blood T cell repertoires in COVID-19. The repertoire was sequenced with immunoSEQ multiplex PCR; TCRdb's copy has only in-frame clones and lacks some. The data hold about 240,000 clones, with roughly 91% observed a single time. From germline, CDR1 is SNHLY and CDR2 FYNNEI. This CDR3 comprises 11 residues. V lost 5 bases and J 5 bases, leaving 6 bases between the germline ends. To note about this clone: The sample carries other DNA sequences with the same CDR3.

The sequencing input was PBMCs or T cells enriched from blood (not recorded which). This sequence was found in a woman in her 30s who had recovered from COVID-19. The rearrangement uses TRBV2 and TRBJ2-5; D uncertain. The CDR3 loop reads CASSPRETQYF. CDR3 nucleotide sequence: TGTGCCAGCAGTCCTCGGGAGACCCAGTACTTC.